This T cell receptor beta chain was recorded in a study of cytomegalovirus exposure and HLA in healthy donors. V was clipped by 1 base and J by 2 bases, with 6 bases between them. CDR1 and CDR2 (germline): SGHNT, YYREEE (reference sequence). The CDR3 extends over 13 amino acids. In the PCR, 60 Vbeta and 13 Jbeta primers were used. Assay used: immunoSEQ multiplex PCR; TCRdb lists only in-frame clones, some missing. The sample has about 160,000 clones; approximately 80% are singletons. The source of this sequence is a woman between 25 and 40 years old in good health and CMV-seronegative. The chain has TRBV5-4 and TRBJ1-2, with D tentatively TRBD1 (6 bases). Sample: PBMCs. CDR3 coding DNA: TGTGCCAGCAGCTTGCAGGGGAACTATGGCTACACCTTC. Translating it yields CASSLQGNYGYTF.